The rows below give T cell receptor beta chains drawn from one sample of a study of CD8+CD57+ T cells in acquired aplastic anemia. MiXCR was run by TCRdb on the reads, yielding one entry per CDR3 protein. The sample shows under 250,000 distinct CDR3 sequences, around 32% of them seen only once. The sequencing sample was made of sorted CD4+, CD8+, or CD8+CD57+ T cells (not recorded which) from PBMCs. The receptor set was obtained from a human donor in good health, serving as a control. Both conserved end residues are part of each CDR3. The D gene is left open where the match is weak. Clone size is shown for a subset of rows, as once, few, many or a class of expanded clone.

CDR3: CSARDLVSYNEKLFF; DNA: TGCAGTGCTAGAGATCTGGTCAGCTACAATGAAAAACTGTTTTTT; size: few; D: -; J: TRBJ1-4; V: TRBV20-1
CDR3: CASSLETGGGSKYF; DNA: TGCGCCAGCAGCTTGGAGACTGGCGGGGGTTCTAAGTACTTC; size: few; D: TRBD2; J: TRBJ2-7; V: TRBV5-1
CDR3: CAISPLGTDSYEQYF; DNA: TGTGCCATCAGTCCACTCGGGACTGATTCCTACGAGCAGTACTTC; size: -; D: -; J: TRBJ2-7; V: TRBV10-3
CDR3: CASSGSHEQYF; DNA: TGTGCCAGCAGCGGGTCCCACGAGCAGTACTTC; size: many; D: -; J: TRBJ2-7; V: TRBV5-5
CDR3: CASGRGGNYGYTF; DNA: TGTGCCAGCGGTCGAGGAGGTAACTATGGCTACACCTTC; size: many; D: -; J: TRBJ1-2; V: TRBV12-3/TRBV12-4
CDR3: CASSLVSSGYTF; DNA: TGTGCCAGCAGCTTAGTGTCCTCTGGCTACACCTTC; size: -; D: -; J: TRBJ1-2; V: TRBV7-2
CDR3: CASSLGGEPNEKLFF; DNA: TGTGCCAGCAGCTTAGGGGGAGAGCCTAATGAAAAACTGTTTTTT; size: -; D: -; J: TRBJ1-4; V: TRBV7-2
CDR3: CASTIGLRGPTEAFF; DNA: TGTGCCAGTACTATAGGGCTGCGGGGTCCCACTGAAGCTTTCTTT; size: many; D: -; J: TRBJ1-1; V: TRBV19
CDR3: CSASGEPMGYTF; DNA: TGCAGTGCTAGTGGGGAGCCTATGGGCTACACCTTC; size: many; D: -; J: TRBJ1-2; V: TRBV20-1
CDR3: CSARQRPEREQYF; DNA: TGCAGTGCACGTCAACGCCCAGAACGCGAGCAGTACTTC; size: many; D: -; J: TRBJ2-7; V: TRBV20-1
CDR3: CASSIVGFSNQPQHF; DNA: TGTGCCAGTAGTATAGTGGGTTTCAGCAATCAGCCCCAGCATTTT; size: many; D: -; J: TRBJ1-5; V: TRBV19